A selection of T cell receptor beta chains follows, all from one sample in a study of T cell repertoires in cytomegalovirus infection. TCRdb independently ran MiXCR on the reads; one entry per CDR3 protein. Among around 100,000 distinct CDR3 sequences listed, less than 25% were seen once. The sequencing input was CD8+ T cells from PBMCs. All receptors come from a human donor in good health (CMV status not recorded). Some clones in this sample may be carry-over from other donors' samples. The CDR3 runs from the conserved cysteine through the conserved F or W. The D gene is left open where the match is weak. Size tells how often a clone was seen (once, few, many) or the class of an expanded clone, and some rows leave it out.

few	TRBV25-1	TRBJ1-1	TRBD1	TGTGCCAGCAGTGAAACGGGACAGGTGGGTTGGGCTTTCTTT	CASSETGQVGWAFF
few	TRBV20-1	TRBJ2-1	TRBD2	TGCAGTGCTAGAGAGGTAGGGACTAGCCCCTACAATGAGCAGTTCTTC	CSAREVGTSPYNEQFF
many	TRBV7-8	TRBJ2-3	-	TGTGCCAGCAGCAACGGGGCTAGCACAGATACGCAGTATTTT	CASSNGASTDTQYF
many	TRBV12-3/TRBV12-4	TRBJ2-5	-	TGTGCCAGCACCCCTTCCCGGACACGCGAGACCCAGTACTTC	CASTPSRTRETQYF
few	TRBV28	TRBJ2-3	-	TGTGCCAGCAGCCCCAGCGCAAGCACAGATACGCAGTATTTT	CASSPSASTDTQYF
few	TRBV20-1	TRBJ2-7	TRBD2	TGCAGTGCTAGAGATCTCGGACTAGAAACAGACGAGCAGTACTTC	CSARDLGLETDEQYF
-	TRBV28	TRBJ2-5	-	TGTGCCAGCAGCCTCGCCCCCCTCGGAGAGACCCAGTACTTC	CASSLAPLGETQYF
many	TRBV12-3/TRBV12-4	TRBJ2-3	TRBD2	TGTGCCAGCAGTGCATCTAGCGGACTCACAGATACGCAGTATTTT	CASSASSGLTDTQYF
-	TRBV27	TRBJ2-7	TRBD1	TGTGCCAGCAGGGGAGTGGGGACAGGGGGCGTCTACGAGCAGTACTTC	CASRGVGTGGVYEQYF
few	TRBV24-1	TRBJ1-1	-	TGTGCCACCAGTGATTCTCGGGACGCCAAAACTGAAGCTTTCTTT	CATSDSRDAKTEAFF
many	TRBV7-6	TRBJ2-5	-	TGTGCCAGCAGCCGTGGGTCGGAGACCCAGTACTTC	CASSRGSETQYF
-	TRBV27	TRBJ2-7	-	TGTGCCAGCAGTTTCCTCGGTAGCTACGAGCAGTACTTC	CASSFLGSYEQYF
-	TRBV7-9	TRBJ2-1	TRBD2	TGTGCCAGCAGCTTAGGACTAGCGGGAGTGCATGAGCAGTTCTTC	CASSLGLAGVHEQFF
-	TRBV7-9	TRBJ1-2	-	TGTGCCAGCAGCTCCGGGACGAAAATGGAAGGCTACACCTTC	CASSSGTKMEGYTF
few	TRBV6-2/TRBV6-3	TRBJ1-2	TRBD1	TGTGCCAGCAGTTCCCCCGGACAGGGGGCGTATGGCTACACCTTC	CASSSPGQGAYGYTF